The present TCR beta chain was sequenced within a study of identical twins. The CDR3 covers 12 residues. CDR1 is MNHEY, CDR2 SVGAGI, per germline. V lost 8 bases and J 5 bases, leaving 13 bases between the germline ends. This clonotype showed up just a few times. TCRdb processed the 5' RACE reads anew with MiXCR; each CDR3 protein has one entry. The data show 450,000 or so distinct CDR3 sequences, roughly 24% seen once. The sample was also reused in another study, on T cells expressing NK-cell markers.

Sequencing was carried out using CD4+ T cells sorted from blood. The rearrangement uses TRBV6-5 and TRBJ2-7, with D possibly TRBD2 on 5 matching bases. This clonotype was obtained from a woman between 18 and 29 years old in good health. The CDR3 DNA reads as TGTGCCAGCGAAGGAGGAGAGAACGAGCAGTACTTC. Translated, it gives CASEGGENEQYF.